These 6 T cell receptor beta chains were sequenced from one sample in a study of response to subunit inactivated influenza vaccine. TCRdb called the RT-PCR reads again in MiXCR, with one record for every CDR3 protein. This sample yields roughly 700,000 distinct CDR3 sequences, of which roughly 14% are seen a single time; 6% to 8% belongs to the top ten. The starting material was PBMCs from blood, obtained around 14 days before vaccination. These TCRs come from a man aged 50-60 years who received an inactivated influenza vaccine.

This clonotype turned up a few times. The chain uses TRBV20-1 and TRBJ2-7; 10 nucleotides line up with TRBD1. The V gene's germline CDR1 is DFQATT and CDR2 SNEGSKA (reference sequence). Trimming removed 1 base from V and 6 bases from J; junction bases left unmatched: 9. This CDR3 region has 15 residues. CDR3 residues: CSARGGDRGPREQYF. The CDR3, as DNA: TGCAGTGCTAGAGGAGGGGACAGGGGTCCTCGCGAGCAGTACTTC.

This rearrangement joins TRBV12-3 or TRBV12-4 to TRBJ2-5, with 10 bases matching TRBD1. The V and J ends lost 5 bases and 4 bases, in that order; junction bases with no gene match: 4. The CDR3 covers 14 residues. The CDR3 sequence: CASSADRGLETQYF. CDR3 DNA sequence: TGTGCCAGCAGTGCCGACAGGGGGCTAGAGACCCAGTACTTC.

The chain uses TRBV6-5 and TRBJ2-3; D uncertain. CDR1 and CDR2 from the germline V gene are MNHEY and SVGAGI. The CDR3 consists of 15 residues. V was trimmed by 5 bases and J by 0 bases, leaving 12 bases between them. CDR3 DNA: TGTGCCAGCAGTCTACAGATTACTAGCACAGATACGCAGTATTTT. Translating it yields CASSLQITSTDTQYF.

The CDR3 region is CATARDSAYEQYF. The CDR3 DNA follows: TGTGCCACGGCACGGGACTCTGCCTACGAGCAGTACTTC. The rearrangement uses TRBV12-3 or TRBV12-4 and TRBJ2-7; tentative D call: TRBD2 (6 bases). Trimming took 10 bases from V and 2 from J, leaving 15 bases between them. There are 13 residues in the CDR3.

In its sample, this clonotype was seen a few times. The gene calls are TRBV6-2 or TRBV6-3 and TRBJ2-5; D not resolved. The germline CDR1 and CDR2 sequences are MNHEY and SVGEGT. V lost 4 bases, J lost 5 bases, and 11 bases lay in between. CDR3 length: 13 amino acids. CDR3 nucleotides: TGTGCCAGCAGTTCCCCGCTCAGGGAGACCCAGTACTTC. Translating it yields CASSSPLRETQYF.

This chain links TRBV20-1 with TRBJ2-1, with a tentative D call TRBD2 (6 bases). There are 12 residues in the CDR3. Trimming shortened V by 6 bases and J by 2 bases, and 8 bases separated the two germline ends. Germline V gene lookup returns CDR1 DFQATT and CDR2 SNEGSKA (reference sequence). CDR3 bases: TGCAGTGCGGCTAGCGCCTACAATGAGCAGTTCTTC. As protein: CSAASAYNEQFF.